This T cell receptor (beta chain) was obtained from a study of blood T cell repertoires in COVID-19. Overall study context: Samples came from the United States, Italy and Spain, spanning acute and convalescent COVID-19. The analysed material was cDNA or gDNA that came from T cells, B-cell-depleted T cells, or PBMCs.

Per the original methods: Estimation of nucleated cell counts was performed using reference gene primer amplification. The assay was immunoSEQ multiplex PCR, and TCRdb's table has in-frame clones only and misses some. V and J calls and clone size are those listed in that table; D and trimming were worked out from the DNA. The data hold over 35,000 clones, with 92% observed a single time. The CDR3 sequence is 15 residues long. CDR1 and CDR2 (germline): SGHNT, YYREEE (reference sequence). V lost 3 bases to trimming and J lost 4 bases; unmatched junction nucleotides: 6. V usage is TRBV5-4 and J usage is TRBJ2-3; TRBD1 agrees at 9 bases. This TCR was recovered from a man aged 50 or older with active COVID-19. Material for sequencing was peripheral blood. CDR3 nucleotides: TGTGCCAGCAGCTACATGACAGGGGGAGCAGATACGCAGTATTTT. This encodes CASSYMTGGADTQYF.